A selection of T cell receptor beta chains follows, all from one sample in a study of OX40 agonist ivuxolimab in advanced cancers. Method: immunoSEQ multiplex PCR; TCRdb's copy keeps in-frame clones and lacks some. The table has 73,000 or so clones, 70% to 90% seen once. This material consisted of CD4+ or CD8+ T cells sorted from blood, taken in a trial of the OX40 agonist ivuxolimab. The receptors originated from an adult with an advanced solid tumor such as melanoma, head and neck, liver or kidney cancer. CDR3s include the opening cysteine and the closing phenylalanine or tryptophan. D genes are given only for firm matches. Size values are once, few and many counts, or a class for expanded clones, and some rows have none.

d_gene,v_gene,abundance,j_gene,CDR3nt,CDR3aa
TRBD1,TRBV11-2,few,TRBJ2-7,TGTGCCAGCAGCTTGTACCGGGACAGCTCCTACGAGCAGTACTTC,CASSLYRDSSYEQYF
NA,TRBV4-1,NA,TRBJ1-1,TGCGCCAGCAGCCAGACGGGTTTCACTGAAGCTTTCTTT,CASSQTGFTEAFF
NA,TRBV18,NA,TRBJ2-7,TGTGCCAGCTCTCCAGACATTACCCTCTCCTACGAGCAGTACTTC,CASSPDITLSYEQYF
NA,TRBV4-3,few,TRBJ1-1,TGCGCCAGCAGCCAAGCTGGGATCCTGAACACTGAAGCTTTCTTT,CASSQAGILNTEAFF
TRBD2,TRBV6-1,once,TRBJ2-5,TGTGCCAGCAGCCCCCGACTAGCGGCAACCCAGTACTTC,CASSPRLAATQYF
TRBD1,TRBV2,NA,TRBJ2-7,TGTGCCAGCAAGGGGGGACAGGGGCCCTACGAGCAGTACTTC,CASKGGQGPYEQYF
NA,TRBV7-3,NA,TRBJ2-1,TGTGCCAGCAGCCCCCTCACTAGGGGCTCCTACAATGAGCAGTTCTTC,CASSPLTRGSYNEQFF
NA,TRBV2,NA,TRBJ2-1,TGTGCCGGCAGGCGGGACTCATATTACAATGAGCAGTTCTTC,CAGRRDSYYNEQFF
NA,TRBV5-1,NA,TRBJ2-1,TGCGCCAGCAGCTTGGAGGGGGCTAGCGGGGAGCAGTTCTTC,CASSLEGASGEQFF
NA,TRBV4-3,NA,TRBJ2-6,TGCGCCAGCAGCCCTGTATGGGCACAGGTTTTTTCCAACGTCCTGACTTTC,CASSPVWAQVFSNVLTF
NA,TRBV4-3,NA,TRBJ1-2,TGCGCCAGCAGCCCCAGATTAGTAGCAGACTATGGCTACACCTTC,CASSPRLVADYGYTF
NA,TRBV9,NA,TRBJ1-4,TGTGCCACTTCCAGGGCCCCCAATGAAAAACTGTTTTTT,CATSRAPNEKLFF
NA,TRBV7-2,NA,TRBJ2-3,TGTGCCAGCATTGTAGACCCCCACTATGCAGATACGCAGTATTTT,CASIVDPHYADTQYF
NA,TRBV6-6,NA,TRBJ1-3,TGTGCCAGCAGCCCGCAGGCTAGCTCTGGAAACACCATATATTTT,CASSPQASSGNTIYF
NA,TRBV7-2,NA,TRBJ1-3,TGTGCCAGCAGCTTAGCCATGGGTGCGAGGGACGGAAACACCATATATTTT,CASSLAMGARDGNTIYF
NA,TRBV5-8,NA,TRBJ1-5,TGTGCCAGCACCACCGGGGGGGGGTATAGCAATCAGCCCCAGCATTTT,CASTTGGGYSNQPQHF
NA,TRBV4-1,NA,TRBJ2-3,TGCGCCAGCAGCCAAGTGCGAGGGCGAGGGGATACGCAGTATTTT,CASSQVRGRGDTQYF
NA,TRBV30,NA,TRBJ2-2,TGTGCCTGGACGCTCTGGGGGACCGGGGAGCTGTTTTTT,CAWTLWGTGELFF
NA,TRBV5-6,NA,TRBJ1-5,TGTGCCAGCAGCTCCCAAGGACCTCGTACCGTAGTGGGCAATCAGCCCCAGCATTTT,CASSSQGPRTVVGNQPQHF
TRBD1,TRBV12-5,NA,TRBJ2-1,TGTGCTAGTGGTGAGGGGGACAGTTTAATCTTC,CASGEGDSLIF